One sample yielded the 26 T cell receptor beta chains listed below, sequenced in a study of T cell repertoires in aging, cancer and after chemotherapy. Rearranged V-D-J TRB sequences were amplified with a mixed TRB-A/B primer pool. Via MiXCR, TCRdb re-called the multiplex PCR reads, giving one row per CDR3 protein. The sample yields about 2,000 distinct CDR3 sequences, around 30% seen once. Peripheral blood genomic DNA, not sorted cells or RNA, was the template. The material sequenced was blood. Receptors were obtained from a human donor with a solid tumor.

The chain is built from TRBV6-5 and TRBJ1-5; 7 bases line up with TRBD1. Germline-derived CDR1 and CDR2 are MNHEY and SVGAGI. The CDR3 length is 15 residues. V gave up 5 bases and J gave up 2 bases; unmatched junction bases: 6. CDR3 region: CASSTPGTGNQPQHF. The CDR3 region has the DNA TGTGCCAGCAGTACCCCCGGGACAGGCAATCAGCCCCAGCATTTT.

This sequence joins TRBV12-3 or TRBV12-4 and TRBJ2-2; 7 nucleotides line up with TRBD1. There are 15 residues in the CDR3. Trimming at V came to 4 bases and at J to 4 bases, leaving 6 bases not matched to a gene. This CDR3 reads CASSSQGLGTGELFF. The CDR3 DNA reads as TGTGCCAGCAGTTCACAGGGGTTGGGCACCGGGGAGCTGTTTTTT.

By its share, this clonotype is large (0.1 to 1%). The rearrangement uses TRBV19 and TRBJ2-5, with D perhaps being TRBD1 or TRBD2 (6 bases each). The CDR3 contains 18 residues. Trimming left V 0 bases short and J 7 bases short, with 24 bases between. CDR1 is LNHDA, CDR2 SQIVND, per germline (reference sequence). This CDR3 reads CASSIDASTGLGGSTQYF. The CDR3 nucleotides read TGTGCCAGTAGTATAGATGCCTCGACAGGCCTAGGGGGGTCGACCCAGTACTTC.

CDR3 DNA sequence: TGCAGCGTTGGGGGCGGGACAGATACGCAGTATTTT. It encodes CSVGGGTDTQYF. This chain uses TRBV29-1 with TRBJ2-3; D tentatively reads TRBD1 or TRBD2 (5 bases each). V lost 4 bases and J lost 3, with 8 bases in between. The CDR3 loop spans 12 amino acids. Looked up from germline, CDR1 is SQVTM and CDR2 is ANQGSEA.

In its sample, this clonotype ranks as medium-sized. The CDR3 protein is CASTRNPTGSTEAFF. The CDR3 bases are TGTGCCAGCACCAGAAACCCGACAGGGTCCACTGAAGCTTTCTTT. The chain is built from TRBV6-1 and TRBJ1-1; 7 bases are a match to TRBD1. Germline V gene sequence: CDR1 MNHNS, CDR2 SASEGT. The trim removed 7 bases at V and 4 bases at J, leaving 12 bases unmatched. The CDR3 has 15 amino acids.

By frequency in the sample, this clonotype is medium-sized. The chain has TRBV11-2 and TRBJ2-7, with D possibly TRBD1 on 6 matching bases. The germline V gene has CDR1 SGHAT and CDR2 FQNNGV. The CDR3 spans 14 residues. V lost 5 bases and J 6 bases, leaving 17 bases between the germline ends. CDR3 protein: CASSMTGLTPEQYF. In DNA, the CDR3 is TGTGCCAGCAGCATGACAGGCCTCACCCCCGAGCAGTACTTC.

This clonotype is large within its sample. The CDR3 DNA reads as TGCAGCTTCAGAGCGGGGGGGCCTCAGACCCAGTACTTC. Amino acid sequence: CSFRAGGPQTQYF. The chain couples TRBV29-1 to TRBJ2-5, with TRBD2 matching 10 bases. The CDR3 is 13 residues long. V dropped 8 bases and J dropped 6; count of bases not matched to a gene: 9. Per germline, CDR1 SQVTM and CDR2 ANQGSEA.

This clonotype was counted between two and nine times. The rearrangement links TRBV28 to TRBJ2-3; 12 nucleotides align to TRBD1. The CDR3 is 15 amino acids. The trim removed 3 bases at V and 3 bases at J, leaving 1 base unmatched. The germline V gene has CDR1 MDHEN and CDR2 SYDVKM. This CDR3 reads CASSLGQGATDTQYF. CDR3 bases: TGTGCCAGCAGTTTGGGACAGGGGGCAACAGATACGCAGTATTTT.

This clonotype was observed a few times. The chain has TRBV20-1 and TRBJ1-5; D ambiguous. V was clipped by 0 bases and J by 6 bases, with 6 bases between them. Germline loops: CDR1 DFQATT, CDR2 SNEGSKA (reference sequence). The CDR3 consists of 12 residues. CDR3 in DNA: TGCAGTGCTAGAGATCAGGTTCAGCCCCAGCATTTT. Its translation is CSARDQVQPQHF.

In its sample, this clonotype is large (0.1 to 1%). The CDR3 nucleotides read TGTGCCAGTAGCCCTGGGGGTACAAACACTGAAGCTTTCTTT. Translation: CASSPGGTNTEAFF. The J gene is TRBJ1-1, the V gene TRBV19; the D gene is possibly TRBD1 (5 bases). This CDR3 spans 14 amino acids. V lost 6 bases to trimming and J lost 2 bases, with 13 bases between them. Germline CDR1 and CDR2: LNHDA and SQIVND (reference sequence).

The CDR3 loop is CAWNRDSNEQFF. CDR3 DNA: TGTGCCTGGAACCGGGACTCCAATGAGCAGTTCTTC. This chain links TRBV30 with TRBJ2-1; D is possibly TRBD2 (6 bases). Trimming pared 4 bases from V and 6 bases from J, leaving 10 bases between. The CDR3 has 12 residues. Germline CDR1 reads GTSNPN; CDR2 reads SVGIG (reference sequence).

By sample share, this clonotype is large (0.1 to 1%). The genes are TRBV29-1 and TRBJ2-7; 8 bases are a match to TRBD1. Germline V gene sequence: CDR1 SQVTM, CDR2 ANQGSEA. This CDR3 contains 14 residues. V trimming: 7 bases; J trimming: 0 bases; junction bases outside the gene matches: 8. CDR3 DNA: TGCAGCGCCATGGTCGGGACAGGCTCCTACGAGCAGTACTTC. Amino acid sequence: CSAMVGTGSYEQYF.

In regard to this clonotype: A much more abundant neighbour one base away suggests this may be a read error. The chain recombines TRBV12-3 or TRBV12-4 with TRBJ2-7, with a weak D call TRBD2 (6 bases). The CDR3 loop spans 12 amino acids. CDR3 amino acids: CARSFGLYEQYF. CDR3 DNA sequence: TGTGCCAGAAGTTTCGGACTATACGAGCAGTACTTC.

This chain links TRBV20-1 with TRBJ2-5; D possibly corresponds to TRBD1 (5 bases). V lost 6 bases and J 1 base, leaving 15 bases between the germline ends. Looked up from germline, CDR1 is DFQATT and CDR2 is SNEGSKA (reference sequence). The CDR3 length is 14 residues. The CDR3 region is CSARPGSGQETQYF. In nucleotides, the CDR3 is TGCAGTGCCCGCCCAGGGTCAGGCCAAGAGACCCAGTACTTC.

By sample fraction, this clonotype is medium-sized. The chain links TRBV12-3 or TRBV12-4 to TRBJ2-7; the match to TRBD1 covers 8 bases. V lost 6 bases and J lost 7; bases outside the gene matches: 8. This CDR3 comprises 13 residues. The CDR3 sequence: CASRPGQDGEQYF. CDR3 nucleotides: TGTGCCAGCAGACCGGGACAGGACGGAGAGCAGTACTTC.

By share, this clonotype ranks as large. The chain combines TRBV18 with TRBJ2-6; possibly TRBD1 for D (5 bases). This CDR3 is 18 amino acids long. Trimming took off 0 bases at V and 0 bases at J, with 12 bases between the two ends. Germline V gives CDR1 KGHSH, CDR2 LQKENI. The CDR3 protein is CASSPPGQGSSGANVLTF. The DNA for the CDR3 is TGTGCCAGCTCACCACCTGGTCAGGGTAGCTCTGGGGCCAACGTCCTGACTTTC.

This clonotype is large (0.1 to 1%). This chain links TRBV19 with TRBJ2-5; the D gene is possibly TRBD1 (6 bases). Deletions cut 5 bases from V and 4 bases from J, with 20 bases between. This CDR3 is 16 amino acids long. CDR1 is LNHDA, CDR2 SQIVND, per germline (reference sequence). The CDR3: CASSLSGRGAGETQYF. The CDR3 DNA is TGTGCCAGTAGTCTTTCTGGCAGGGGCGCGGGAGAGACCCAGTACTTC.

This clonotype is large in the sample. The chain combines TRBV7-9 with TRBJ2-6; 7 nucleotides line up with TRBD1. CDR1 is SEHNR and CDR2 is FQNEAQ in the germline V gene (reference sequence). Trimming removed 5 bases from V and 0 bases from J; junction bases left unmatched: 1. CDR3 size: 15 residues. The CDR3 protein is CASSPGGSGANVLTF. CDR3 DNA: TGTGCCAGCAGCCCAGGGGGCTCTGGGGCCAACGTCCTGACTTTC.

J is TRBJ2-1 and V is TRBV11-1; TRBD1 is a possible D gene (5 bases). CDR1 is SGHAT, CDR2 FQDESV, per germline (reference sequence). The CDR3 has 14 residues. Trimming pared 5 bases from V and 6 bases from J, leaving 14 bases between. CDR3 sequence: CASSPPARGNEQFF. For the CDR3, the DNA is TGTGCCAGCAGCCCCCCCGCAAGGGGCAATGAGCAGTTCTTC.

In its sample, this clonotype ranks as medium-sized. The rearrangement links TRBV12-3 or TRBV12-4 to TRBJ2-7; TRBD1 matches 10 bases. This CDR3 spans 16 amino acids. The trim removed 5 bases at V and 5 bases at J, leaving 12 bases unmatched. The CDR3 DNA reads as TGTGCCAGCAGTGGAAGCCGGGACAGGGGACGACACGAGCAGTACTTC. It specifies CASSGSRDRGRHEQYF.

This clonotype is termed large (0.1 to 1%). For the CDR3, the DNA is TGTGCCAGTAGTATAGTTGCGGGGGCCAACGTCCTGACTTTC. This codes for CASSIVAGANVLTF. This chain connects TRBV19 to TRBJ2-6; unclear D gene. Germline CDR1 and CDR2: LNHDA and SQIVND (reference sequence). The CDR3 has 14 amino acids. V was pared by 1 base and J by 4 bases, with 5 bases between.

By sample fraction, this clonotype is large. This chain uses TRBV6-5 with TRBJ2-2; D is undetermined. Germline loops: CDR1 MNHEY, CDR2 SVGAGI. V dropped 8 bases and J dropped 3 bases, with 7 bases sitting between them. The CDR3 contains 12 residues. In DNA, the CDR3 is TGTGCCAGCGCGCAAGACACCGGGGAGCTGTTTTTT. This gives the protein CASAQDTGELFF.

This clonotype is medium-sized within its sample. The chain couples TRBV5-4 to TRBJ2-7; 11 nucleotides match TRBD2. CDR1 and CDR2 (germline): SGHNT, YYREEE (reference sequence). V lost 1 base to trimming and J lost 7 bases; unmatched junction nucleotides: 13. The CDR3 runs 17 residues. The CDR3 bases are TGTGCCAGCAGCTTGTTACTAGCGGGGGACCTTTTGGGAGAGCAGTACTTC. Protein sequence: CASSLLLAGDLLGEQYF.

This clonotype is medium-sized by share. This chain uses TRBV12-3 or TRBV12-4 with TRBJ2-7, with D hard to call. The ends were cut back, 7 bases at V and 5 bases at J, with 18 bases in the middle. CDR3 length equals 14 residues. The CDR3 spells CASMPQEWLHEQYF. CDR3 coding DNA: TGTGCCAGCATGCCGCAGGAATGGCTCCACGAGCAGTACTTC.

This clonotype is categorized as medium-sized (0.01 to 0.1%). V is TRBV6-6 and J is TRBJ2-5; TRBD1 or TRBD2 may be the D gene (5 bases each). The CDR3 spans 15 residues. The ends were cut back, 0 bases at V and 2 bases at J, with 10 bases in the middle. Germline V CDR1 and CDR2: MNHNY, SVGAGI (reference sequence). The CDR3 nucleotides read TGTGCCAGCAGTTACTCTTTGGGACCGCAAGAGACCCAGTACTTC. It specifies CASSYSLGPQETQYF.

In this sample, this clonotype is large. The chain is built from TRBV12-3 or TRBV12-4 and TRBJ2-7, with D perhaps TRBD2 (6 bases). V lost 5 bases, J lost 9 bases, and 20 bases lay in between. The CDR3 spans 14 residues. The CDR3 DNA is TGTGCCAGCAGTCTTCGGAGGGCCTGTGTCTGGCAGTACTTC. It is translated as CASSLRRACVWQYF.